This TCR beta chain emerged from a study of blood T cell repertoires in COVID-19. Profiling relied on immunoSEQ multiplex PCR, and the TCRdb table lists in-frame clones only, not all of them. In the table there are some 190,000 clones, roughly 84% of which are singletons. The germline gives CDR1 LGHDT, CDR2 YNNKEL (reference sequence). Trimming stripped 2 bases from V and 8 bases from J, with 10 bases between. The CDR3 contains 14 residues. Assignment of participants to cohorts was predicated upon participant-reported clinical history. V usage is TRBV3-1 (or the pseudogene TRBV3-2) and J usage is TRBJ1-6; weak D call: TRBD1 (5 bases). The sample was PBMCs or T cells enriched from blood (not recorded which). This clonotype was obtained from a woman aged 25 to 39 who had recovered from COVID-19. CDR3 bases: TGTGCCAGCAGCCAATCCAGGGTGGATTCACCCCTCCACTTT. Translation: CASSQSRVDSPLHF.